Shown below are 21 T cell receptor beta chains from a single sample sequenced in a study of T cells in localized non-small cell lung cancer. Here immunoSEQ multiplex PCR was the method, and the copy in TCRdb shows in-frame clones only, minus some. The table shows 40,000 or so clones, with approximately 86% occurring only once. Source: peripheral blood, taken before any cancer treatment. The receptors were sampled from a man aged 40 to 70 with stage I lung adenocarcinoma.

This clone showed up just a few times. This chain connects TRBV27 to TRBJ2-1; the D is unclear. This CDR3 is built from 16 residues. V lost 4 bases, J lost 2 bases, and 15 bases lay in between. Germline CDR1 reads MNHEY; CDR2 reads SMNVEV (reference sequence). The CDR3 region is CASSSGFGLPYNEQFF. The CDR3 nucleotides are TGTGCCAGCAGTTCCGGCTTTGGATTGCCCTACAATGAGCAGTTCTTC.

Here the CDR3 DNA reads TGCGCCAGCAGCCGGATGGAGGGAGCGGGGACTGAAGCTTTCTTT. It is translated as CASSRMEGAGTEAFF. This rearrangement joins TRBV4-1 to TRBJ1-1; D ambiguous. The CDR3 is 15 residues long. With 4 bases removed from V and 5 bases from J, the gap between germline ends came to 17 bases. Per germline, CDR1 MGHRA and CDR2 YSYEKL.

As to this clone: Other nucleotide sequences from this sample produce the same CDR3. The rearrangement joins TRBV19 to TRBJ2-7; 8 bases are shared with TRBD1. Germline CDR1 and CDR2: LNHDA and SQIVND (reference sequence). This CDR3 spans 13 amino acids. J lost 5 bases, V lost 2 bases, and 2 bases had no gene match. DNA for the CDR3: TGTGCCAGTAGTATAAAACAGGGGGACGAGCAGTACTTC. Translating gives CASSIKQGDEQYF.

This chain connects TRBV10-3 to TRBJ1-6; D uncertain. The CDR3 runs 16 residues. The germline CDR1 and CDR2 sequences are ENHRY and SYGVKD. Trimming stripped 0 bases from V and 0 bases from J, with 6 bases between. The CDR3 DNA follows: TGTGCCATCAGTGAGTCTGGGAGCTCCTATAATTCACCCCTCCACTTT. Translation: CAISESGSSYNSPLHF.

The chain is built from TRBV5-1 and TRBJ2-7; TRBD1 is a possible D gene (6 bases). Trimming stripped 4 bases from V and 1 base from J, with 9 bases between. This CDR3 contains 13 residues. CDR1 is SGHRS, CDR2 YFSETQ, per germline. CDR3 DNA sequence: TGCGCCAGCAGCCCTCAGGGGTCCTACGAGCAGTACTTC. Its protein product is CASSPQGSYEQYF.

V is TRBV28 and J is TRBJ1-5; D perhaps matches TRBD1 (5 bases). The germline CDR1 and CDR2 sequences are MDHEN and SYDVKM. This CDR3 region has 15 residues. V was cut by 1 base and J by 3 bases, with 10 bases left in between. The CDR3 region is CASSLYQGANQPQHF. The CDR3 DNA sequence: TGTGCCAGCAGTTTATACCAGGGTGCCAATCAGCCCCAGCATTTT. Combining the CDR3 with reference TRBV28 and TRBJ1-5 gives the whole variable domain DVKVTQSSRYLVKRTGEKVFLECVQDMDHENMFWYRQDPGLGLRLIYFSYDVKMKEKGDIPEGYSVSREKKERFSLILESASTNQTSMYLCASSLYQGANQPQHFGDGTRLSIL.

The gene calls are TRBV28 and TRBJ1-2; D ambiguous. V shed 1 base and J shed 4 bases, with 7 bases lying between them. The germline gives CDR1 MDHEN, CDR2 SYDVKM. The CDR3 covers 13 residues. This chain's CDR3 is CASSLSGSYGYTF. The CDR3, as DNA: TGTGCCAGCAGTTTATCTGGGAGCTATGGCTACACCTTC.

This chain connects TRBV15 to TRBJ2-2, with TRBD2 as a possible D gene (5 bases). Trimming took off 0 bases at V and 7 bases at J, with 9 bases between the two ends. CDR1 is LNHNV and CDR2 is YYDKDF in the germline V gene (reference sequence). CDR3 length: 14 residues. The CDR3 loop reads CATSRDRGSGELFF. In DNA, the CDR3 is TGTGCCACCAGCAGAGACCGAGGGAGCGGGGAGCTGTTTTTT.

This sequence joins TRBV5-6 and TRBJ2-1; maybe TRBD2 (6 bases). Germline V CDR1 and CDR2: SGHDT, YYEEEE. The CDR3 covers 14 residues. V shed 1 base and J shed 9 bases, with 14 bases lying between them. This chain's CDR3 is CASSLTSPLGEQFF. The DNA of the CDR3 is TGTGCCAGCAGCTTGACTAGCCCCTTAGGTGAGCAGTTCTTC. Based on the CDR3 plus reference TRBV5-6 and TRBJ2-1, the full variable domain is DAGVTQSPTHLIKTRGQQVTLRCSPKSGHDTVSWYQQALGQGPQFIFQYYEEEERQRGNFPDRFSGHQFPNYSSELNVNALLLGDSALYLCASSLTSPLGEQFFGPGTRLTVL.

The genes are TRBV2 and TRBJ2-1, with D possibly matching TRBD2 (5 bases). Trimming took 6 bases from V and 0 from J, leaving 18 bases between them. Per the germline V gene, CDR1 is SNHLY and CDR2 is FYNNEI. CDR3 length equals 17 residues. The CDR3 bases are TGTGCCAGCAGAGGCCCCTACGGGGAAAGCTCCTACAATGAGCAGTTCTTC. Protein: CASRGPYGESSYNEQFF. Filled out from reference TRBV2 and TRBJ2-1, the complete variable domain reads EPEVTQTPSHQVTQMGQEVILRCVPISNHLYFYWYRQILGQKVEFLVSFYNNEISEKSEIFDDQFSVERPDGSNFTLKIRSTKLEDSAMYFCASRGPYGESSYNEQFFGPGTRLTVL.

The chain recombines TRBV27 with TRBJ2-7, with TRBD1 as a possible D gene (5 bases). CDR3 length equals 14 residues. With 6 bases removed from V and 2 bases from J, the gap between germline ends came to 14 bases. The V gene's germline CDR1 is MNHEY and CDR2 SMNVEV (reference sequence). CDR3 amino acids: CASSPDSDTYEQYF. For the CDR3, the DNA is TGTGCCAGCAGCCCCGACAGTGATACCTACGAGCAGTACTTC.

The V and J genes are TRBV11-2 and TRBJ2-1, with D unclear. The ends were cut back, 4 bases at V and 1 base at J, with 11 bases in the middle. Germline CDR1 is SGHAT and CDR2 is FQNNGV. The CDR3 contains 15 residues. The CDR3 nucleotides read TGTGCCAGCAGCTACAGTTCTGGATCCTACAATGAGCAGTTCTTC. This codes for CASSYSSGSYNEQFF.

The genes are TRBV6-5 and TRBJ2-3; maybe TRBD1 (5 bases). Germline CDR1 and CDR2: MNHEY and SVGAGI. Deletions cut 6 bases from V and 0 bases from J, with 10 bases between. The CDR3 is 14 amino acids. The CDR3 protein is CASSRTFSTDTQYF. CDR3 DNA: TGTGCCAGCAGCAGGACATTCAGCACAGATACGCAGTATTTT.

The V gene is TRBV4-1, the J gene TRBJ2-1; perhaps TRBD2 as D (7 bases). The CDR3 consists of 15 residues. Trimming removed 0 bases at V and 8 bases at J, with 14 bases between. Germline CDR1 reads MGHRA; CDR2 reads YSYEKL. CDR3: CASSQDWGGRDEQFF. The DNA of the CDR3 is TGCGCCAGCAGCCAAGATTGGGGGGGGCGGGATGAGCAGTTCTTC.

The V gene is TRBV11-2, the J gene TRBJ2-2; unclear D gene. Germline V gene lookup returns CDR1 SGHAT and CDR2 FQNNGV. The CDR3 spans 13 residues. The ends were cut back, 0 bases at V and 7 bases at J, with 6 bases in the middle. Here the CDR3 reads CASSLEPGGELFF. CDR3 nucleotide sequence: TGTGCCAGCAGCTTAGAGCCTGGCGGGGAGCTGTTTTTT.

The chain is built from TRBV2 and TRBJ2-3; maybe TRBD2 (5 bases). Germline lookup yields CDR1 SNHLY and CDR2 FYNNEI. Between the trimmed V and J ends, which lost 6 bases and 2 bases, there was a span of 6 bases. The CDR3 has 12 amino acids. In nucleotides, the CDR3 is TGTGCCAGCAGCGGGAACACAGATACGCAGTATTTT. It encodes CASSGNTDTQYF.

The chain employs TRBV19 and TRBJ2-3; the D is unclear. Germline lookup yields CDR1 LNHDA and CDR2 SQIVND (reference sequence). Trimming removed 0 bases from V and 2 bases from J, with 9 bases in between. The CDR3 is 15 residues long. CDR3 DNA: TGTGCCAGTAGTATAGATACCCTAACCACAGATACGCAGTATTTT. It encodes CASSIDTLTTDTQYF.

This chain links TRBV6-5 with TRBJ1-4, with 8 bases lining up with TRBD1. Germline-derived CDR1 and CDR2 are MNHEY and SVGAGI. The CDR3 loop spans 12 amino acids. Trimming removed 6 bases from V and 12 bases from J; junction bases left unmatched: 6. The CDR3 DNA follows: TGTGCCAGCAGGTTGGGGACAGGTGAACTGTTTTTT. Translated, it gives CASRLGTGELFF.

The V gene is TRBV6-1, the J gene TRBJ1-3, with D possibly being TRBD1 (5 bases). V shed 7 bases and J shed 0 bases, with 10 bases lying between them. Germline values: CDR1 MNHNS, CDR2 SASEGT. The CDR3 runs 14 residues. CDR3 in DNA: TGTGCCAGCAAACAGGAGAGCTCTGGAAACACCATATATTTT. Protein product: CASKQESSGNTIYF.

V usage is TRBV19 and J usage is TRBJ2-3, with 7 nucleotides matching TRBD2. Germline V gene lookup returns CDR1 LNHDA and CDR2 SQIVND (reference sequence). The CDR3 consists of 13 residues. The J segment lost 4 bases and the V segment lost 5 bases, leaving 3 bases of the junction unmatched. CDR3: CASSVTSADTQYF. As DNA, the CDR3 is TGTGCCAGTAGTGTTACTAGCGCAGATACGCAGTATTTT.

Only one count was recorded for this clone. The gene calls are TRBV18 and TRBJ1-2; D possibly corresponds to TRBD1 (5 bases). The CDR3 is made up of 15 amino acids. The germline V gene has CDR1 KGHSH and CDR2 LQKENI. V shed 2 bases and J shed 3 bases, with 13 bases lying between them. The CDR3 DNA follows: TGTGCCAGCTCACCAAGGGGTCCGACAGACTATGGCTACACCTTC. The encoded protein is CASSPRGPTDYGYTF.